This is a list of T cell receptor beta chains from one sample in a study of blood T cell repertoires in COVID-19. Produced via immunoSEQ multiplex PCR; TCRdb's table is partial and in-frame only. The sample holds about 240,000 clones, around 87% seen once. Sequencing used peripheral blood. All receptors come from a woman between 50 and 59 years old with COVID-19, enrolled during active disease. CDR3s leave out the opening cysteine and the closing phenylalanine or tryptophan.

V: TRBV7-2; J: TRBJ1-1; CDR3: ASSPGVGAPEAF
V: TRBV5-1; J: TRBJ2-1; CDR3: ASSLYGGAYNEQF
V: TRBV20-1; J: TRBJ2-5; CDR3: SASMRGRETQY
V: TRBV6-5; J: TRBJ1-1; CDR3: ASSYSVRGVNTEAF
V: TRBV19; J: TRBJ2-1; CDR3: ASSSMGPSYNEQF
V: TRBV7-3; J: TRBJ2-3; CDR3: ASSERGVQDTQY
V: TRBV5-4; J: TRBJ1-1; CDR3: ASSLGGTGGFEAF
V: TRBV2; J: TRBJ2-2; CDR3: ASLITADRTGELF
V: TRBV6-5; J: TRBJ1-5; CDR3: ASSLAGDQPQH
V: TRBV13; J: TRBJ2-3; CDR3: ASSPPGLRPGDTQY
V: TRBV11-3; J: TRBJ2-2; CDR3: ASSARLGTGELF
V: TRBV19; J: TRBJ2-3; CDR3: ASRGGPFGATDTQY
V: TRBV3-1/TRBV3-2; J: TRBJ2-7; CDR3: ASSQVAGDYEQY
V: TRBV3-1/TRBV3-2; J: TRBJ1-1; CDR3: ASTLGAEAF
V: TRBV19; J: TRBJ2-1; CDR3: ASSILAGGRNEQF
V: TRBV25-1; J: TRBJ1-2; CDR3: ASGGQFGYT
V: TRBV6-5; J: TRBJ1-2; CDR3: ASRDTGASNYGYT
V: TRBV11-2; J: TRBJ2-3; CDR3: ASSSPGGPTDTQY
V: TRBV5-1; J: TRBJ2-1; CDR3: ASSRGTEYNEQF
V: TRBV19; J: TRBJ2-3; CDR3: ASSRTTEDTQY
V: TRBV27; J: TRBJ2-2; CDR3: ASSLWVSQDLTGELF
V: TRBV11-3; J: TRBJ2-7; CDR3: ASSSLRGTGDHEQY
V: TRBV6-5; J: TRBJ2-2; CDR3: ATYPRIMTGELF
V: TRBV20-1; J: TRBJ2-5; CDR3: SASGDSDRVETQY
V: TRBV5-1; J: TRBJ2-7; CDR3: ASSPVLGTGMYEQY
V: TRBV5-5; J: TRBJ1-1; CDR3: ASSRTANTEAF
V: TRBV6-1; J: TRBJ1-6; CDR3: ASSEAVQNLIISPLH
V: TRBV5-1; J: TRBJ2-3; CDR3: ASSLGFGGVTDTQY
V: TRBV5-1; J: TRBJ2-5; CDR3: ASSFRETQY
V: TRBV30; J: TRBJ2-5; CDR3: ACGRGLETQY
V: TRBV5-1; J: TRBJ2-1; CDR3: ASSPPGHIFNEQF
V: TRBV19; J: TRBJ1-1; CDR3: ASSILGQNTEAF
V: TRBV5-1; J: TRBJ2-5; CDR3: ASSLAPAGGQETQY
V: TRBV24-1; J: TRBJ2-3; CDR3: ATSDFKDRGGYTQY
V: TRBV7-8; J: TRBJ1-5; CDR3: ASSPLGSQPQH
V: TRBV7-2; J: TRBJ2-7; CDR3: ASSSPGNYEQY
V: TRBV10-3; J: TRBJ2-3; CDR3: AISGQDTQY
V: TRBV10-1; J: TRBJ1-1; CDR3: ASSDFGVEAF
V: TRBV19; J: TRBJ2-3; CDR3: ASSIVLFTDTQY
V: TRBV6-5; J: TRBJ1-1; CDR3: ASNRPGPMNTEAF
V: TRBV12-5; J: TRBJ2-3; CDR3: ASGLALSGGADTQY
V: TRBV7-8; J: TRBJ2-1; CDR3: ASRKPRTSDEDEQF